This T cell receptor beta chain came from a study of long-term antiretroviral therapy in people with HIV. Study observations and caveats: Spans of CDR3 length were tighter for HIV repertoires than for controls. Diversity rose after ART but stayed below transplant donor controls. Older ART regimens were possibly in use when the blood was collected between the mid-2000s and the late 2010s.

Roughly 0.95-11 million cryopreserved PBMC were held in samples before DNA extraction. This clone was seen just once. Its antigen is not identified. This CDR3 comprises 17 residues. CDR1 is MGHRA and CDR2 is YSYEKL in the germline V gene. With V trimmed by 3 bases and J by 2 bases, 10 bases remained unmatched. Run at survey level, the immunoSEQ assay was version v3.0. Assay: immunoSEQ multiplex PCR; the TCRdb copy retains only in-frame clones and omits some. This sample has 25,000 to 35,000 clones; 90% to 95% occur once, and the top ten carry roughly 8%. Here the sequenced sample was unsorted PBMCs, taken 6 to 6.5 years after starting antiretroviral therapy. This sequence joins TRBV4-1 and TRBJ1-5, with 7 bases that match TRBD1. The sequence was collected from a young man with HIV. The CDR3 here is CASSHPLTGAGNQPQHF. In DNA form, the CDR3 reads TGCGCCAGCAGCCATCCTCTAACAGGGGCTGGCAATCAGCCCCAGCATTTT.